These 24 T cell receptor beta chains originate from one sample sequenced in a study of cytomegalovirus exposure and HLA in healthy donors (dated by TCRdb to 2017 to 2019). Receptor amplification or capture employed the immunoSEQ multiplex PCR assay. For the multiplex PCR, a mixture combining 60 forward primers for TCR Vbeta segments and 13 reverse primers for TCR Jbeta segments was used. The table comes from immuneACCESS by way of TCRdb, which keeps in-frame sequences with V and J called. Part of the clones is missing from these tables; in studies checked, under half for an unresolved V gene and the rest for unknown reasons. The sample table lists 130,000 to 150,000 clones, roughly 75% of them with a count of one. Less than 3% of the sample is taken by the ten largest. Sequencing was done on a sample of PBMCs. The receptors here all came from a female donor in good health and CMV-seronegative.

The J gene is TRBJ2-2, the V gene TRBV9, with 7 bases matching TRBD2. Germline lookup yields CDR1 SGDLS and CDR2 YYNGEE. There are 15 residues in the CDR3. The V gene end was trimmed by 0 bases and the J gene end by 5 bases; junction bases not matched to a gene: 4. The CDR3 loop is CASSVVAGETGELFF. The CDR3 DNA reads as TGTGCCAGCAGCGTAGTTGCGGGAGAGACCGGGGAGCTGTTTTTT.

This sequence joins TRBV6-5 and TRBJ1-2, with TRBD1 matching over 12 bases. Trimming took 6 bases from V and 4 from J; bases not matched to a gene: 6. Germline V gene lookup returns CDR1 MNHEY and CDR2 SVGAGI. The CDR3 extends over 15 amino acids. This CDR3 reads CASSNRDRGLYGYTF. The CDR3 bases are TGTGCCAGCAGCAACCGGGACAGGGGGCTCTATGGCTACACCTTC.

A note on this clone: Germline is not matched at one junction end, which may reflect a read error. V gene TRBV2 combines with J gene TRBJ1-2, with D possibly being TRBD1 (5 bases). There are 17 residues in the CDR3. Germline V gene data show CDR1 as SNHLY and CDR2 as FYNNEI. This chain's CDR3 is CASSEAGWGLQGYGYPF. The CDR3 coding sequence is TGTGCCAGCAGTGAAGCGGGTTGGGGACTTCAGGGCTATGGCTACCCCTTC.

The chain couples TRBV5-1 to TRBJ2-5; 10 bases are a match to TRBD2. V lost 2 bases and J lost 2; bases outside the gene matches: 0. This CDR3 contains 14 residues. Germline V gives CDR1 SGHRS, CDR2 YFSETQ. The CDR3, as DNA: TGCGCCAGCAGCTTACTAGCGGGACAAGAGACCCAGTACTTC. This encodes CASSLLAGQETQYF.

The V and J genes are TRBV4-1 and TRBJ1-1; 9 positions agree with TRBD1. This CDR3 has 20 amino acids. CDR1 MGHRA and CDR2 YSYEKL come from the germline V gene. Trimming cost V 3 bases and J 5 bases; bases outside gene matches: 22. CDR3 sequence (DNA): TGCGCCAGCAGCCACCCCCCCCGCCGTGGGACAGGGAAATTGGGAACTGAAGCTTTCTTT. Translation gives CASSHPPRRGTGKLGTEAFF.

This clone turned up a few times. The chain uses TRBV15 and TRBJ2-3; the D gene is possibly TRBD2 (6 bases). CDR1 LNHNV and CDR2 YYDKDF come from the germline V gene (reference sequence). V dropped 8 bases and J dropped 10 bases, with 16 bases sitting between them. This CDR3 region has 12 residues. The CDR3 bases are TGTGCCACCGGACACGATAGCGGTGCGCAGTATTTT. It encodes CATGHDSGAQYF.

This clone was observed once. The chain is built from TRBV6-4 and TRBJ2-2, with D tentatively TRBD1 (6 bases). Deletions cut 4 bases from V and 5 bases from J, with 11 bases between. Germline CDR1 is MRHNA and CDR2 is SNTAGT. The CDR3 contains 14 residues. The DNA for the CDR3 is TGTGCCAGCAGTGTCAACAGGGAAACCGGGGAGCTGTTTTTT. It encodes CASSVNRETGELFF.

This clone was seen a handful of times. The chain has TRBV5-1 and TRBJ1-2, with 9 bases fitting TRBD1. This CDR3 has 13 amino acids. Germline loops: CDR1 SGHRS, CDR2 YFSETQ. V shed 0 bases and J 7 bases; nucleotides not matched to a gene: 1. CDR3: CASSLGQGGGYTF. The CDR3 DNA reads as TGCGCCAGCAGCTTGGGACAGGGGGGTGGCTACACCTTC.

This clone was detected once. The DNA for the CDR3 is TGTGCCAGTAGCAATTGGGACATCAATGGCTACACCTTC. This sequence encodes CASSNWDINGYTF. The rearrangement joins TRBV19 to TRBJ1-2; D perhaps matches TRBD1 (6 bases). This CDR3 region has 13 residues. The germline V gene encodes CDR1 LNHDA and CDR2 SQIVND (reference sequence). The V gene lost 6 bases and the J gene lost 6 bases, with 14 bases spanning the gap. The full variable domain, its missing parts supplied by reference TRBV19 and TRBJ1-2, is DGGITQSPKYLFRKEGQNVTLSCEQNLNHDAMYWYRQDPGQGLRLIYYSQIVNDFQKGDIAEGYSVSREKKESFPLTVTSAQKNPTAFYLCASSNWDINGYTFGSGTRLTVV.

The chain recombines TRBV18 with TRBJ1-5; TRBD1 agrees at 8 bases. The CDR3 runs to 15 residues. V was clipped by 6 bases and J by 0 bases; unmatched bases: 4. CDR1 is KGHSH, CDR2 LQKENI, per germline. CDR3 nucleotides: TGTGCCAGCTCCCGTACAGGGGGTAGCAATCAGCCCCAGCATTTT. Translated, it gives CASSRTGGSNQPQHF.

V and J are TRBV30 and TRBJ2-2; TRBD1 aligns across 7 bases. The CDR3 extends over 15 amino acids. The junction had 5 bases not matched to a gene; V was cut back by 4 bases and J by 0 bases. Germline CDR1 is GTSNPN and CDR2 is SVGIG (reference sequence). In nucleotides, the CDR3 is TGTGCCTGGAAACTCCAGGGGGCGAACACCGGGGAGCTGTTTTTT. It encodes CAWKLQGANTGELFF. Looking up the rest from reference TRBV30 and TRBJ2-2 gives the full variable domain: SQTIHQWPATLVQPVGSPLSLECTVEGTSNPNLYWYRQAAGRGLQLLFYSVGIGQISSEVPQNLSASRPQDRQFILSSKKLLLSDSGFYLCAWKLQGANTGELFFGEGSRLTVL.

In this sample, this clone turned up a few times. The chain combines TRBV30 with TRBJ1-3, with no clear D. This CDR3 comprises 15 residues. V gave up 4 bases and J gave up 2 bases, with 15 bases separating them. Germline-derived CDR1 and CDR2 are GTSNPN and SVGIG (reference sequence). Written as DNA, the CDR3 is TGTGCCTGGAAACCTCCCCGAGGAACTGGAAACACCATATATTTT. It yields the protein CAWKPPRGTGNTIYF.

The gene calls are TRBV6-1 and TRBJ2-1; D call uncertain. Trimming removed 4 bases at V and 0 bases at J, with 16 bases between. The CDR3 spans 17 residues. Germline V CDR1 and CDR2: MNHNS, SASEGT. The CDR3 region is CASSVPISVSSYNEQFF. CDR3 nucleotide sequence: TGTGCCAGCAGTGTTCCAATTTCTGTGAGCTCCTACAATGAGCAGTTCTTC.

The CDR3 protein is CASSYQGDWHTGELFF. CDR3 nucleotides: TGTGCCAGCAGTTATCAGGGCGATTGGCACACCGGGGAGCTGTTTTTT. The chain recombines TRBV27 with TRBJ2-2; possible D gene TRBD1, 5 bases. Trimming removed 4 bases from V and 3 bases from J, with 15 bases in between. The CDR3 extends over 16 amino acids. The germline V gene has CDR1 MNHEY and CDR2 SMNVEV (reference sequence).

This clone was counted between two and nine times. The chain has TRBV6-5 and TRBJ2-6; tentative D call: TRBD1 (5 bases). This CDR3 is 15 amino acids long. CDR1 MNHEY and CDR2 SVGAGI come from the germline V gene. Trimming stripped 2 bases from V and 0 bases from J, with 5 bases between. CDR3 loop: CASSYTGSGANVLTF. CDR3 nucleotides: TGTGCCAGCAGTTACACAGGCTCTGGGGCCAACGTCCTGACTTTC.

This clone was recorded once. The chain links TRBV27 to TRBJ2-1; 7 positions agree with TRBD1. Trimming cost V 6 bases and J 5 bases; bases outside gene matches: 10. Germline V gene data show CDR1 as MNHEY and CDR2 as SMNVEV (reference sequence). This CDR3 spans 15 amino acids. The CDR3 loop is CASSSSSGQNNEQFF. As DNA, the CDR3 is TGTGCCAGCAGCTCCTCCTCGGGACAGAACAATGAGCAGTTCTTC.

This clone was detected a few times. The chain uses TRBV10-3 and TRBJ2-1, with 11 positions matching TRBD2. Per the germline V gene, CDR1 is ENHRY and CDR2 is SYGVKD. The trim removed 6 bases at V and 6 bases at J, leaving 10 bases unmatched. The CDR3 contains 16 residues. In nucleotides, the CDR3 is TGTGCCATCAGATCCTTTAGCGGGAGGGCGGGCAATGAGCAGTTCTTC. Its translation is CAIRSFSGRAGNEQFF.

This chain joins TRBV5-4 and TRBJ2-3; the D gene is possibly TRBD2 (5 bases). The CDR3 runs 14 residues. Germline V gene sequence: CDR1 SGHNT, CDR2 YYREEE (reference sequence). Trimming left V 1 base short and J 0 bases short, with 6 bases between. CDR3 region: CASSLPGSTDTQYF. Written as DNA, the CDR3 is TGTGCCAGCAGCTTGCCGGGGAGCACAGATACGCAGTATTTT.

This clone was recorded a few times. The chain recombines TRBV5-6 with TRBJ2-1, with D possibly being TRBD1 (5 bases). The CDR3 is 15 amino acids. V was pared by 1 base and J by 0 bases, with 8 bases between. The germline V gene encodes CDR1 SGHDT and CDR2 YYEEEE. As DNA, the CDR3 is TGTGCCAGCAGCTTGATAGGGGTCTCCTACAATGAGCAGTTCTTC. Amino acids: CASSLIGVSYNEQFF.

This clone was counted only a few times. The chain combines TRBV7-9 with TRBJ2-7, with 7 bases identical to TRBD1. Germline V gene sequence: CDR1 SEHNR, CDR2 FQNEAQ (reference sequence). Trimming cost V 6 bases and J 3 bases; bases outside gene matches: 8. The CDR3 has 14 amino acids. In nucleotides, the CDR3 is TGTGCCAGCAGTGGGCCGACAGGGAACTACGAGCAGTACTTC. This gives the protein CASSGPTGNYEQYF. The entire variable domain, with the rest obtained from reference TRBV7-9 and TRBJ2-7, is as follows: DTGVSQNPRHKITKRGQNVTFRCDPISEHNRLYWYRQTLGQGPEFLTYFQNEAQLEKSRLLSDRFSAERPKGSFSTLEIQRTEQGDSAMYLCASSGPTGNYEQYFGPGTRLTVT.

The chain links TRBV30 to TRBJ1-2; D is perhaps TRBD1 (5 bases). The length of the CDR3 is 12 residues. Deletions cut 7 bases from V and 4 bases from J, with 13 bases between. CDR1 GTSNPN and CDR2 SVGIG come from the germline V gene (reference sequence). The CDR3 bases are TGTGCCTTCCCCCAGGGCGCCTATGGCTACACCTTC. This translates into CAFPQGAYGYTF. Full variable domain (rest looked up from reference TRBV30 and TRBJ1-2): SQTIHQWPATLVQPVGSPLSLECTVEGTSNPNLYWYRQAAGRGLQLLFYSVGIGQISSEVPQNLSASRPQDRQFILSSKKLLLSDSGFYLCAFPQGAYGYTFGSGTRLTVV.

The chain links TRBV9 to TRBJ2-5, with D possibly being TRBD2 (6 bases). This CDR3 is built from 13 residues. Trimming took 2 bases from V and 5 from J, leaving 10 bases between them. Germline CDR1 reads SGDLS; CDR2 reads YYNGEE. This chain's CDR3 is CASSVGGVETQYF. CDR3 sequence (DNA): TGTGCCAGCAGCGTGGGAGGTGTGGAGACCCAGTACTTC.

The chain carries TRBV7-9 and TRBJ1-2, with D unresolved. Germline V gene lookup returns CDR1 SEHNR and CDR2 FQNEAQ (reference sequence). The CDR3 extends over 12 amino acids. With 3 bases removed from V and 3 bases from J, the gap between germline ends came to 5 bases. The chain's CDR3 is CASSFADYGYTF. In DNA, the CDR3 is TGTGCCAGCAGCTTTGCAGACTATGGCTACACCTTC.

This clone was counted a single time. The genes are TRBV7-6 and TRBJ2-5; a weak D match, TRBD2 (5 bases). With 3 bases removed from V and 5 bases from J, the gap between germline ends came to 10 bases. This CDR3 region has 13 residues. Germline values: CDR1 SGHVS, CDR2 FNYEAQ. As DNA, the CDR3 is TGTGCCAGCAGCTTTTACACGGGGGAGACCCAGTACTTC. Translation: CASSFYTGETQYF.